This T cell receptor beta chain stems from a study of shared clonotypes between healthy human individuals. Study details: Per donor, three plates held CD4 naive cells, three held CD4 memory, two held CD8 naive and one held CD8 memory. Points from the study as a whole: Depth was large, yet rarefaction showed that sorted-subset sequencing was incomplete.

Per sorted-subset replicate PCR, input was around 200 ng DNA, representing around 29,000 T cell genomes. The table came from immunoSEQ multiplex PCR; TCRdb's copy has only in-frame clones and leaves some out. The top ten hold 1.4% to 1.5% of the sample, which has 950,000 to 1,300,000 clones, about 80% seen once. The germline CDR1 and CDR2 sequences are SNHLY and FYNNEI. The CDR3 covers 15 residues. With V trimmed by 5 bases and J by 2 bases, 7 bases remained unmatched. On this clone itself: Its cognate antigen is unknown.

The study drew all its donors from Caucasian adults living in Nashville, Tennessee. The TCR originated in a man younger than 35 in good health. The sequenced sample was memory CD4+ T cells sorted from blood. This sample's subset: CD45RA-negative fraction. The rearrangement links TRBV2 to TRBJ2-7, with 9 bases identical to TRBD2. The CDR3 DNA is TGTGCCAGCAGTTTCCTAGCGGGACCAACCTACGAGCAGTACTTC. This encodes CASSFLAGPTYEQYF. Looking up the rest from reference TRBV2 and TRBJ2-7 gives the full variable domain: EPEVTQTPSHQVTQMGQEVILRCVPISNHLYFYWYRQILGQKVEFLVSFYNNEISEKSEIFDDQFSVERPDGSNFTLKIRSTKLEDSAMYFCASSFLAGPTYEQYFGPGTRLTVT.